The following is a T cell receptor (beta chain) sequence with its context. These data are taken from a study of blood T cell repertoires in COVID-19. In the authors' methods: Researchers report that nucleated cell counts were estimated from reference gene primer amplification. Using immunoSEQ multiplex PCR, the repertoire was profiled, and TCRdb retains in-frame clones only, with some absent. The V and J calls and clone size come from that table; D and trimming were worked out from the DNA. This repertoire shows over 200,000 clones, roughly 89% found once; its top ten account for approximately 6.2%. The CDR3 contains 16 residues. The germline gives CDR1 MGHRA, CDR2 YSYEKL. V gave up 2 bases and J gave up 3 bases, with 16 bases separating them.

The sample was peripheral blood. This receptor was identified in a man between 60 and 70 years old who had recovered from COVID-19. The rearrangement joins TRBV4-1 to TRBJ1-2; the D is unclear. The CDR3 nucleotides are TGCGCCAGCAGCCAACAATTGGAGGGAACGGACTATGGCTACACCTTC. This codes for CASSQQLEGTDYGYTF.